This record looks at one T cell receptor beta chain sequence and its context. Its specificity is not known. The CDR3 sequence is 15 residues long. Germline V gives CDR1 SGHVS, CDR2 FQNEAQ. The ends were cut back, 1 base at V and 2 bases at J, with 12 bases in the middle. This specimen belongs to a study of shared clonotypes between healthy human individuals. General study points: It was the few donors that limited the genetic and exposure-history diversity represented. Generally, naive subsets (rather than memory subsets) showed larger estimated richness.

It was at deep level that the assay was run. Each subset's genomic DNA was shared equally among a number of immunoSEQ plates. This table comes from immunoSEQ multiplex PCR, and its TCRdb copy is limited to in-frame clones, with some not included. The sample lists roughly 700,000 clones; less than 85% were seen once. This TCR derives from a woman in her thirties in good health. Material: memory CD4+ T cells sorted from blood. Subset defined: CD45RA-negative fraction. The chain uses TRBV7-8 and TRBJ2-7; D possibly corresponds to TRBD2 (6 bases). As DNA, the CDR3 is TGTGCCAGCAGCTTAGTTTCGCGGGGAGCCTACGAGCAGTACTTC. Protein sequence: CASSLVSRGAYEQYF.